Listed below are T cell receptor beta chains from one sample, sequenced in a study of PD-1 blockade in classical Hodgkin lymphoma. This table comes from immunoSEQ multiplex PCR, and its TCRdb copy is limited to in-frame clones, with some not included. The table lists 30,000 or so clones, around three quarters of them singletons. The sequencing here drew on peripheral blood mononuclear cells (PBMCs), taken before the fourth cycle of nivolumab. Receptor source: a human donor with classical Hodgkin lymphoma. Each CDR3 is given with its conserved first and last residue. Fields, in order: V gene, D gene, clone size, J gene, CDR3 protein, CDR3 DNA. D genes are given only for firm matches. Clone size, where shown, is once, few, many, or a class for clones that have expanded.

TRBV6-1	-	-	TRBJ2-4	CASTGGGPNIQYF	TGTGCCAGCACGGGGGGCGGGCCCAACATTCAGTACTTC
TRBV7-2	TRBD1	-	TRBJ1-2	CASSQTGYYGYTF	TGTGCCAGCAGCCAGACAGGGTACTATGGCTACACCTTC
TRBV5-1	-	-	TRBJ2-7	CASSLTPSDAPSYEQYF	TGCGCCAGCAGCTTGACCCCTAGCGACGCACCATCCTACGAGCAGTACTTC
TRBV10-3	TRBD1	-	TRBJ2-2	CAISETGAGELFF	TGTGCCATCAGTGAAACAGGGGCCGGGGAGCTGTTTTTT
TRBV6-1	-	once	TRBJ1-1	CASSQGRNTEAFF	TGTGCCAGCAGCCAGGGGAGGAACACTGAAGCTTTCTTT
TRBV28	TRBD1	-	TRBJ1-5	CASSYTTGTGSQPQHF	TGTGCCAGCAGTTACACGACCGGGACAGGGAGTCAGCCCCAGCATTTT
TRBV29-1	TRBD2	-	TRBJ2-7	CSVAPGRWVEQYF	TGCAGCGTCGCCCCCGGGAGGTGGGTCGAGCAGTACTTC
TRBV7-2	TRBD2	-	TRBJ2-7	CASSWGLAATYEQYF	TGTGCCAGCAGCTGGGGACTAGCGGCTACCTACGAGCAGTACTTC
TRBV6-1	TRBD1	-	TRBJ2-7	CASSAYRDSTYEQYF	TGTGCCAGCAGTGCGTACCGGGACAGTACCTACGAGCAGTACTTC
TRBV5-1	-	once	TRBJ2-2	CASSLLGSLPNTGELFF	TGCGCCAGCAGCTTGCTTGGCAGCCTACCGAACACCGGGGAGCTGTTTTTT
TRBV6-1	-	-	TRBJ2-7	CASSDIGWAYEQYF	TGCGCCAGCAGTGATATAGGGTGGGCCTACGAGCAGTACTTC
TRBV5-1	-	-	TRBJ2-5	CASSLVLRETQYF	TGCGCCAGCAGCTTGGTGCTAAGGGAGACCCAGTACTTC
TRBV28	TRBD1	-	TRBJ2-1	CASSSTGGISNEQFF	TGTGCCAGCAGTTCGACAGGGGGCATCTCAAACGAGCAGTTCTTC
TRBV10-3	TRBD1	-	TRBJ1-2	CAISTGQGAVDGYTF	TGTGCCATCAGTACGGGACAGGGGGCAGTTGATGGCTACACCTTC
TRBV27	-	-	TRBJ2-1	CASSPSAQASSYNEQFF	TGTGCCAGCAGTCCTTCCGCCCAAGCAAGCTCCTACAATGAGCAGTTCTTC
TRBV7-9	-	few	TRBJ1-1	CASSFLQGMGSEAFF	TGTGCCAGCAGCTTCCTCCAGGGGATGGGGTCTGAAGCTTTCTTT
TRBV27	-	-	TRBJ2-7	CARLLEAPYEQYF	TGTGCCAGACTCTTGGAGGCTCCCTACGAGCAGTACTTC
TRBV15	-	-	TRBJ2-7	CATSKRLGSDRSYEQYF	TGTGCCACCAGCAAGAGACTCGGGAGTGACAGATCCTACGAGCAGTACTTC
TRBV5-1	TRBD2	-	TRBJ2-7	CASSTTSGSYEQYF	TGCGCCAGCAGCACGACTAGCGGGAGCTACGAGCAGTACTTC
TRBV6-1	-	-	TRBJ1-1	CASTMAGRNTEAFF	TGTGCCAGCACGATGGCAGGGAGAAACACTGAAGCTTTCTTT
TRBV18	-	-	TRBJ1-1	CASSTEGGTEAFF	TGTGCCAGCTCAACAGAGGGCGGCACTGAAGCTTTCTTT
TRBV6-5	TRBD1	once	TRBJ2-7	CASSPTGEFHEQYF	TGTGCCAGCAGCCCGACAGGGGAGTTCCACGAGCAGTACTTC
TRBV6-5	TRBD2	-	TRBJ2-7	CASSYRAGGPNEQYF	TGTGCCAGCAGTTACCGGGCGGGAGGGCCCAACGAGCAGTACTTC
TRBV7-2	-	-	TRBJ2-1	CASSKGLEQFF	TGTGCCAGCAGCAAGGGACTTGAGCAGTTCTTC
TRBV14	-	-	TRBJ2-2	CASSQVPNTGELFF	TGTGCCAGCAGCCAAGTCCCGAACACCGGGGAGCTGTTTTTT
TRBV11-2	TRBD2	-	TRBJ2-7	CASSSLAGGYEQYF	TGTGCCAGCAGCTCTCTAGCGGGAGGCTACGAGCAGTACTTC
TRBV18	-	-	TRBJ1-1	CASSLWADEAFF	TGTGCCAGCTCACTATGGGCAGACGAAGCTTTCTTT
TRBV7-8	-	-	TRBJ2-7	CASSPRRGPTYEQYF	TGTGCCAGCAGCCCCCGCAGGGGCCCTACCTACGAGCAGTACTTC
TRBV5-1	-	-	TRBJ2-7	CASSLRAQGYEQYF	TGCGCCAGCAGCTTAAGGGCCCAGGGATACGAGCAGTACTTC
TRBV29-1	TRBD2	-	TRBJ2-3	CSVGSGNKDTQYF	TGCAGCGTCGGAAGCGGGAATAAGGATACGCAGTATTTT
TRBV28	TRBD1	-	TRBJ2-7	CASSFDRGLSYEQYF	TGTGCCAGCAGTTTCGACAGGGGGCTCTCCTACGAGCAGTACTTC